Below are 14 T cell receptor beta chains sequenced from a single sample in a study of CD8 T cells in ankylosing spondylitis (dated by TCRdb to between 2016 and 2019). Their specific antigens are unknown. The library relied on 5' RACE. Instrument used: Illumina HiSeq 2500. TCRdb's own reprocessing of the public reads used fastp at Q25 and MiXCR and kept productive beta chains. Rows with one shared CDR3 protein collapse into an entry with the most common genes and DNA. The sample contains about 540,000 distinct CDR3 sequences, about an eighth of them found a single time. About 6.5% of the sample goes to the ten largest clones. The research as a whole found: Blood from ankylosing spondylitis patients appeared to be characterized by a TCR beta motif composed of several highly homologous amino acid variants.

Sequencing used blood, either unsorted or a sorted T cell fraction (not recorded which). These receptors all come from a male donor with ankylosing spondylitis.

This chain links TRBV5-1 with TRBJ2-3; 12 positions match TRBD2. With V trimmed by 4 bases and J by 5 bases, 8 bases remained unmatched. CDR1 and CDR2 from the germline V gene are SGHRS and YFSETQ. This CDR3 contains 16 residues. The DNA of the CDR3 is TGCGCCAGCAGCCAACGGACTAGCGGGATGGGAGATACGCAGTATTTT. Translating gives CASSQRTSGMGDTQYF.

This clonotype was seen only a few times. V is TRBV3-1 and J is TRBJ2-1, with 10 bases fitting TRBD2. V was clipped by 1 base and J by 4 bases; unmatched bases: 4. The CDR3 covers 16 residues. Looked up from germline, CDR1 is LGHDT and CDR2 is YNNKEL (reference sequence). Here the CDR3 reads CASSQVLAGFYNEQFF. CDR3 coding DNA: TGTGCCAGCAGCCAAGTACTAGCGGGATTTTACAATGAGCAGTTCTTC.

The rearrangement links TRBV27 to TRBJ2-2; D possibly corresponds to TRBD2 (5 bases). CDR1 and CDR2 from the germline V gene are MNHEY and SMNVEV (reference sequence). The CDR3 covers 14 residues. V dropped 6 bases and J dropped 6 bases, with 14 bases sitting between them. The CDR3 sequence: CASSPTLDSGELFF. The CDR3 region has the DNA TGTGCCAGCAGCCCCACCCTGGACTCCGGGGAGCTGTTTTTT.

The chain recombines TRBV29-1 with TRBJ2-5; D may be TRBD1 (6 bases). Trimming pared 4 bases from V and 5 bases from J, leaving 17 bases between. The CDR3 totals 14 residues. Germline CDR1 SQVTM, CDR2 ANQGSEA. The CDR3 DNA reads TGCAGCGTTGTAGCGTCAGGGGATTTGGAGACCCAGTACTTC. Amino acid sequence: CSVVASGDLETQYF.

This clonotype appeared a few times. V and J are TRBV29-1 and TRBJ1-1; D may be TRBD1 (6 bases). This CDR3 spans 13 amino acids. V was pared by 6 bases and J by 5 bases, with 16 bases between. Germline loops: CDR1 SQVTM, CDR2 ANQGSEA. CDR3 coding DNA: TGCAGCGTGGCGACAGGTGGGGTAACTGAAGCTTTCTTT. Translating it yields CSVATGGVTEAFF.

V usage is TRBV7-8 and J usage is TRBJ2-7; D call uncertain. The CDR3 extends over 13 amino acids. Trimming stripped 5 bases from V and 3 bases from J, with 11 bases between. Germline V gene data show CDR1 as SGHVS and CDR2 as FQNEAQ. CDR3 region: CASSKGPDYEQYV. The DNA of the CDR3 is TGTGCCAGCAGCAAAGGACCCGACTACGAGCAGTACGTC.

This chain uses TRBV12-5 with TRBJ2-2; D may be TRBD1 (5 bases). Germline CDR1 LGHNT, CDR2 FRNRAP. The germline V and J ends were trimmed by 1 base and 6 bases, with 12 bases remaining between them. The CDR3 consists of 15 residues. The chain's CDR3 is CASGLGQGGAGELFF. The CDR3 coding sequence is TGTGCTAGTGGTTTGGGCCAGGGCGGAGCCGGGGAGCTGTTTTTT.

In this sample, this clonotype turned up a few times. V and J are TRBV5-1 and TRBJ1-1, with no clear D. Germline V gene lookup returns CDR1 SGHRS and CDR2 YFSETQ. The CDR3 length is 14 residues. Trimming shortened V by 2 bases and J by 3 bases, and 11 bases separated the two germline ends. The CDR3 protein is CASSFRFGDTEAFF. DNA for the CDR3: TGCGCCAGCAGCTTTAGATTCGGGGACACTGAAGCTTTCTTT.

This clonotype was counted only a few times. The V call is TRBV20-1, the J call TRBJ1-2; no reliable D call. V lost 0 bases and J 4 bases, leaving 12 bases between the germline ends. Germline V gene lookup returns CDR1 DFQATT and CDR2 SNEGSKA (reference sequence). This CDR3 spans 14 amino acids. The CDR3 spells CSARDHLRPYGYTF. CDR3 in DNA: TGCAGTGCTAGAGACCATCTTAGACCCTATGGCTACACCTTC.

There are a few counts of this clonotype. The chain recombines TRBV7-9 with TRBJ1-5, with D perhaps matching TRBD1 (5 bases). The CDR3 sequence is 13 residues long. Germline assignment: CDR1 SEHNR and CDR2 FQNEAQ (reference sequence). The V end was cut by 8 bases, the J end by 9 bases, with 17 bases between. The CDR3 DNA follows: TGTGCCAGCGGCCGGGACCCAGGGACGCCCCAGCATTTT. Its protein product is CASGRDPGTPQHF. Complete variable domain (other parts from reference TRBV7-9 and TRBJ1-5): DTGVSQNPRHKITKRGQNVTFRCDPISEHNRLYWYRQTLGQGPEFLTYFQNEAQLEKSRLLSDRFSAERPKGSFSTLEIQRTEQGDSAMYLCASGRDPGTPQHFGDGTRLSIL.

This rearrangement joins TRBV29-1 to TRBJ1-2, with 8 bases matching TRBD1. The CDR3 sequence is 13 residues long. The V gene end was trimmed by 4 bases and the J gene end by 4 bases; junction bases not matched to a gene: 5. Germline CDR1 SQVTM, CDR2 ANQGSEA. CDR3: CSVVVQGVYGYTF. CDR3 sequence (DNA): TGCAGCGTTGTGGTACAGGGGGTCTATGGCTACACCTTC. Filled out from reference TRBV29-1 and TRBJ1-2, the complete variable domain reads SAVISQKPSRDICQRGTSLTIQCQVDSQVTMMFWYRQQPGQSLTLIATANQGSEATYESGFVIDKFPISRPNLTFSTLTVSNMSPEDSSIYLCSVVVQGVYGYTFGSGTRLTVV.

This clonotype appeared a few times. V usage is TRBV10-3 and J usage is TRBJ2-1; 7 nucleotides line up with TRBD1. The CDR3 loop spans 14 amino acids. Trimming removed 5 bases from V and 4 bases from J; junction bases left unmatched: 5. The V gene's germline CDR1 is ENHRY and CDR2 SYGVKD. The CDR3 nucleotides read TGTGCCATCAGTTCGGACAGGCAGTACAATGAGCAGTTCTTC. This codes for CAISSDRQYNEQFF.

The V and J genes are TRBV10-3 and TRBJ2-3; tentatively, D is TRBD2 (6 bases). Trimming took off 5 bases at V and 6 bases at J, with 18 bases between the two ends. CDR1 is ENHRY, CDR2 SYGVKD, per germline. The CDR3 covers 15 residues. The CDR3 sequence is CAISSLGGEGDTQYF. As DNA, the CDR3 is TGTGCCATCAGTTCCTTGGGGGGAGAGGGGGATACGCAGTATTTT.

The chain combines TRBV11-2 with TRBJ2-1; the D gene is possibly TRBD2 (6 bases). The CDR3 covers 15 residues. Trimming stripped 4 bases from V and 8 bases from J, with 18 bases between. The V gene's germline CDR1 is SGHAT and CDR2 FQNNGV. The CDR3 loop is CASSSLTSMIDEQFF. For the CDR3, the DNA is TGTGCCAGCAGCTCCTTGACTAGTATGATCGATGAGCAGTTCTTC.